Described below is a single TCR beta chain sequence and its context. As yet, its antigen is unknown. In the original analysis: Owing to the provision of junction-only sequences devoid of quality scores by immunoSEQ, filtering differed. The assay was immunoSEQ multiplex PCR, and TCRdb's table has in-frame clones only and misses some. That table gives V, J and clone size, and the DNA gave D and trimming. The top ten clones hold 0.37% of a sample with some 2,500,000 clones, 85% to 95% of them seen once. The sample comes from a study of shared clonotypes between healthy human individuals. It was into CD45RA+ naive and CD45RA-negative memory subsets that the CD4+ cells were split. Findings and limits, study-wide: Estimated clonotype richness was generally higher in naive than memory subsets. Collection of samples was limited to blood; tissue repertoires likely differ.

Germline lookup yields CDR1 SGHTA and CDR2 FQGNSA. There are 14 residues in the CDR3. J was trimmed by 7 bases and V by 5 bases; bases with no gene match: 6. This receptor was identified in a man between 18 and 29 years old in good health. Some clones in this sample may be carry-over from other donors' samples. Sequenced sample: naive CD4+ T cells from PBMCs. The subset denotes: CD45RA+ positively selected. The J gene is TRBJ1-4, the V gene TRBV7-2; 8 positions match TRBD1. DNA of the CDR3: TGTGCCAGCAGCCCGGGACAGGTCGGTGAAAAACTGTTTTTT. This translates into CASSPGQVGEKLFF. Drawing the rest from reference TRBV7-2 and TRBJ1-4, the complete variable domain is GAGVSQSPSNKVTEKGKDVELRCDPISGHTALYWYRQSLGQGLEFLIYFQGNSAPDKSGLPSDRFSAERTGGSVSTLTIQRTQQEDSAVYLCASSPGQVGEKLFFGSGTQLSVL.